A single sample is the source of the 27 T cell receptor beta chains below, sequenced in a study of tumor-infiltrating lymphocytes in localized non-small cell lung cancer. Assay: immunoSEQ multiplex PCR; the TCRdb copy retains only in-frame clones and omits some. The sample holds over 7,000 clones; 65% to 80% are singletons and the top ten take over 4.5%. Sequenced: lung tumor tissue. Every receptor here comes from a human donor with non-small cell lung cancer.

The chain joins TRBV5-1 to TRBJ1-4; the match to TRBD1 covers 9 bases. V lost 4 bases to trimming and J lost 8 bases; unmatched junction nucleotides: 12. The germline gives CDR1 SGHRS, CDR2 YFSETQ. This CDR3 region has 16 residues. CDR3 residues: CASSRQPGQGTEKLFF. As DNA, the CDR3 is TGCGCCAGCAGCAGACAACCGGGACAGGGAACCGAAAAACTGTTTTTT.

V usage is TRBV5-1 and J usage is TRBJ1-4; a weak D match, TRBD1 (5 bases). The CDR3 sequence is 17 residues long. Deletions cut 5 bases from V and 6 bases from J, with 23 bases between. Per germline, CDR1 SGHRS and CDR2 YFSETQ. The CDR3 DNA follows: TGCGCCAGCAGTTCCGGGACGACTCCAAGGTTGGATGAAAAACTGTTTTTT. Translated: CASSSGTTPRLDEKLFF.

The chain couples TRBV9 to TRBJ1-1; TRBD1 agrees at 7 bases. Germline trimming cut 7 bases from V and 1 base from J; bases unmatched to any gene: 4. Germline V CDR1 and CDR2: SGDLS, YYNGEE. This CDR3 contains 13 residues. Here the CDR3 reads CASQGGANTEAFF. The CDR3 DNA is TGTGCCAGCCAGGGGGGGGCGAACACTGAAGCTTTCTTT. Full variable domain (outside the CDR3, taken from reference TRBV9 and TRBJ1-1): DSGVTQTPKHLITATGQRVTLRCSPRSGDLSVYWYQQSLDQGLQFLIQYYNGEERAKGNILERFSAQQFPDLHSELNLSSLELGDSALYFCASQGGANTEAFFGQGTRLTVV.

V gene TRBV9 combines with J gene TRBJ2-5, with D unclear. This CDR3 contains 13 residues. Germline V gives CDR1 SGDLS, CDR2 YYNGEE. The V gene lost 0 bases and the J gene lost 2 bases, with 5 bases spanning the gap. The CDR3 nucleotides are TGTGCCAGCAGCGTAGATAAACAAGAGACCCAGTACTTC. Encoded protein: CASSVDKQETQYF.

The chain couples TRBV30 to TRBJ1-2; D is undetermined. The CDR3 loop spans 13 amino acids. From germline, CDR1 is GTSNPN and CDR2 SVGIG (reference sequence). V lost 6 bases to trimming and J lost 6 bases, with 17 bases between them. CDR3 loop: CACQEVIVDGYTF. The CDR3, as DNA: TGTGCCTGCCAAGAGGTCATCGTCGATGGCTACACCTTC.

J is TRBJ2-2 and V is TRBV7-2, with 9 bases matching TRBD1. Germline CDR1 is SGHTA and CDR2 is FQGNSA. Germline trimming cut 5 bases from V and 7 bases from J; bases unmatched to any gene: 8. The CDR3 sequence is 15 residues long. CDR3 residues: CASSPGQGGFGELFF. CDR3 DNA: TGTGCCAGCAGCCCGGGACAGGGAGGTTTCGGGGAGCTGTTTTTT.

The chain joins TRBV5-1 to TRBJ2-5, with D uncertain. The CDR3 runs 14 residues. Germline CDR1 reads SGHRS; CDR2 reads YFSETQ. V gave up 2 bases and J gave up 1 base, with 9 bases separating them. The CDR3 nucleotides are TGCGCCAGCAGCTTTCACGACTTCCAAGAGACCCAGTACTTC. As protein: CASSFHDFQETQYF.

V is TRBV19 and J is TRBJ1-2; TRBD1 matches 8 bases. Germline trimming cut 7 bases from V and 3 bases from J; bases unmatched to any gene: 7. The V gene's germline CDR1 is LNHDA and CDR2 SQIVND (reference sequence). This CDR3 has 14 amino acids. The CDR3 loop reads CASNDGQGDYGYTF. DNA of the CDR3: TGTGCCAGTAACGACGGACAGGGAGACTATGGCTACACCTTC.

The chain joins TRBV29-1 to TRBJ2-1; 11 positions match TRBD1. Germline CDR1 and CDR2: SQVTM and ANQGSEA. The CDR3 runs 15 residues. V dropped 6 bases and J dropped 0; count of bases not matched to a gene: 4. This CDR3 is CSVGQGASSYNEQFF. The CDR3 DNA is TGCAGCGTCGGACAGGGGGCGAGCTCCTACAATGAGCAGTTCTTC.

This clone has only a few counts. V and J are TRBV7-8 and TRBJ2-1; D is ambiguous. Trimming removed 1 base at V and 0 bases at J, with 13 bases between. The CDR3 is made up of 17 amino acids. Germline V gene data show CDR1 as SGHVS and CDR2 as FQNEAQ. The CDR3 DNA reads TGTGCCAGCAGCTTAGGCAGGCTCGGTAGCTCCTACAATGAGCAGTTCTTC. Translating it yields CASSLGRLGSSYNEQFF.

This sequence joins TRBV11-2 and TRBJ1-1; D is uncertain. The CDR3 runs to 13 residues. Germline V gene lookup returns CDR1 SGHAT and CDR2 FQNNGV. Trimming pared 1 base from V and 6 bases from J, leaving 9 bases between. In DNA, the CDR3 is TGTGCCAGCAGCTTAGCTCGGCAGGCTGAAGCTTTCTTT. The encoded protein is CASSLARQAEAFF.

The rearrangement joins TRBV10-3 to TRBJ1-5; a possible D gene is TRBD1 (5 bases). CDR3 length equals 15 residues. The germline V and J ends were trimmed by 3 bases and 2 bases, with 11 bases remaining between them. CDR1 is ENHRY and CDR2 is SYGVKD in the germline V gene. The CDR3 here is CAISDAGSGNQPQHF. The CDR3 DNA sequence: TGTGCCATCAGTGACGCAGGGAGCGGCAATCAGCCCCAGCATTTT.

This sequence joins TRBV5-1 and TRBJ2-7, with D unresolved. Germline V gene sequence: CDR1 SGHRS, CDR2 YFSETQ. V shed 3 bases and J shed 3 bases, with 10 bases lying between them. This CDR3 region has 13 residues. The DNA for the CDR3 is TGCGCCAGCAGCTCGTACACCGACTACGAGCAGTACTTC. Translating gives CASSSYTDYEQYF.

The chain recombines TRBV28 with TRBJ1-5; unclear D gene. Germline CDR1 is MDHEN and CDR2 is SYDVKM. CDR3 length equals 15 residues. V was shortened by 2 bases and J by 7 bases, with 15 bases between the two germline ends. CDR3 region: CASSLGDRIFQPQHF. The CDR3, as DNA: TGTGCCAGCAGTTTAGGGGATAGAATCTTCCAGCCCCAGCATTTT.

The chain uses TRBV4-3 and TRBJ2-3; 8 positions agree with TRBD1. CDR1 LGHNA and CDR2 YSLEER come from the germline V gene. This CDR3 spans 17 amino acids. The junction had 7 bases not matched to a gene; V was cut back by 0 bases and J by 2 bases. The CDR3 reads CASSQEHMGQDTDTQYF. In nucleotides, the CDR3 is TGCGCCAGCAGCCAAGAGCATATGGGACAGGACACAGATACGCAGTATTTT.

The chain uses TRBV5-6 and TRBJ2-7, with unresolved D. The CDR3 is made up of 12 amino acids. CDR1 and CDR2 (germline): SGHDT, YYEEEE. V lost 4 bases and J lost 3, with 8 bases in between. In DNA, the CDR3 is TGTGCCAGCAGCCTGAACCACTACGAGCAGTACTTC. It codes for CASSLNHYEQYF.

The chain joins TRBV19 to TRBJ1-2; D gene unclear. V was trimmed by 6 bases and J by 0 bases, leaving 8 bases between them. Looked up from germline, CDR1 is LNHDA and CDR2 is SQIVND (reference sequence). This CDR3 comprises 13 residues. CDR3 sequence reads: CASSRGANYGYTF. The CDR3 DNA sequence: TGTGCCAGTAGCCGGGGTGCTAACTATGGCTACACCTTC.

This clone showed up just once. This sequence joins TRBV5-1 and TRBJ2-1, with no clear D. From germline, CDR1 is SGHRS and CDR2 YFSETQ. V shed 0 bases and J shed 8 bases, with 15 bases lying between them. CDR3 length: 15 residues. CDR3: CASSLELGSMDEQFF. The CDR3 DNA reads as TGCGCCAGCAGCTTGGAGCTGGGCTCCATGGATGAGCAGTTCTTC.

The chain combines TRBV14 with TRBJ2-5; D unresolved. This CDR3 has 13 amino acids. The germline V gene has CDR1 SGHDN and CDR2 FVKESK. Deletions cut 1 base from V and 7 bases from J, with 10 bases between. The CDR3 coding sequence is TGTGCCAGCAGCCAAGCGCTCGTTGGGACCCAGTACTTC. Amino acid sequence: CASSQALVGTQYF.

The chain links TRBV19 to TRBJ2-3, with 11 bases identical to TRBD2. Germline V gene lookup returns CDR1 LNHDA and CDR2 SQIVND (reference sequence). CDR3 length: 15 residues. Germline trimming cut 5 bases from V and 6 bases from J; bases unmatched to any gene: 7. CDR3 DNA sequence: TGTGCCAGTAGTGTTACTAGCGGGAGTCTTGATACGCAGTATTTT. Translating it yields CASSVTSGSLDTQYF.

The chain has TRBV15 and TRBJ2-1; D is uncertain. There are 15 residues in the CDR3. Trimming pared 4 bases from V and 1 base from J, leaving 11 bases between. Germline V gives CDR1 LNHNV, CDR2 YYDKDF (reference sequence). The CDR3 bases are TGTGCCACCAGCACTTGGGAAGGGTCCTACAATGAGCAGTTCTTC. Amino acid sequence: CATSTWEGSYNEQFF.

The chain carries TRBV18 and TRBJ2-7; D gene uncertain. This CDR3 comprises 12 residues. The germline V gene encodes CDR1 KGHSH and CDR2 LQKENI. V was shortened by 2 bases and J by 7 bases, with 9 bases between the two germline ends. The CDR3 region is CASSPGNREQYF. CDR3 DNA: TGTGCCAGCTCACCAGGCAACCGGGAGCAGTACTTC.

The V call is TRBV7-2, the J call TRBJ1-1, with 7 bases identical to TRBD1. The CDR3 sequence is 14 residues long. The J segment lost 1 base and the V segment lost 5 bases, leaving 4 bases of the junction unmatched. Germline V gene sequence: CDR1 SGHTA, CDR2 FQGNSA. The CDR3 loop reads CASSARTGNTEAFF. In DNA form, the CDR3 reads TGTGCCAGCAGCGCCAGGACAGGGAACACTGAAGCTTTCTTT.

The table lists this clone with a count of one. The chain links TRBV5-4 to TRBJ2-1; 13 nucleotides match TRBD2. The CDR3 length is 15 residues. Per the germline V gene, CDR1 is SGHNT and CDR2 is YYREEE (reference sequence). V lost 2 bases, J lost 6 bases, and 2 bases stayed unmatched. The CDR3 is CASSLRLAGGNEQFF. The CDR3 DNA reads TGTGCCAGCAGCTTAAGACTAGCGGGAGGCAATGAGCAGTTCTTC.

The J gene is TRBJ1-2, the V gene TRBV7-3; D might be TRBD1 (5 bases). The V end lost 1 base, the J end lost 3 bases, and 15 bases lay between the germline ends. The CDR3 consists of 16 residues. Per germline, CDR1 SGHTA and CDR2 FQGTGA. This CDR3 reads CASSLNRRAQDYGYTF. Here the CDR3 DNA reads TGTGCCAGCAGCTTAAACCGGCGGGCACAGGACTATGGCTACACCTTC.

The chain employs TRBV13 and TRBJ1-2; D uncertain. The V gene's germline CDR1 is PRHDT and CDR2 FYEKMQ (reference sequence). The CDR3 sequence is 12 residues long. V was pared by 1 base and J by 8 bases, with 8 bases between. CDR3 nucleotide sequence: TGTGCCAGCAGCTTAGTCGGGCGAGGCTACACCTTC. Encoded protein: CASSLVGRGYTF.

The chain is built from TRBV28 and TRBJ2-7, with D possibly matching TRBD2 (6 bases). Germline assignment: CDR1 MDHEN and CDR2 SYDVKM. CDR3 length: 14 amino acids. Trimming shortened V by 6 bases and J by 2 bases, and 14 bases separated the two germline ends. CDR3: CASRLGLGAYEQYF. CDR3 bases: TGTGCCAGCAGGTTGGGACTTGGGGCCTACGAGCAGTACTTC.